The clone carrying this TCR beta chain has only a few counts. Its matching antigen is unknown. Using immunoSEQ multiplex PCR, the repertoire was profiled, and TCRdb retains in-frame clones only, with some absent. The sample lists around 55,000 clones, about 70% occurring once. Germline CDR1 and CDR2: SEHNR and FQNEAQ (reference sequence). There are 12 residues in the CDR3. The germline V and J ends were trimmed by 11 bases and 4 bases, with 14 bases remaining between them. The record originates from a study of CD4+ T cells in melanoma. Study outcomes and limitations: Reportedly, melanoma neoantigen-specific CD4+ T cells showed varied differentiation states. CD8+ T cell, macrophage and B cell function reportedly correlated with neoantigen-specific CD4+ T cells.

The sequence was obtained from a human donor with melanoma. The chain recombines TRBV7-9 with TRBJ1-1; the D gene is possibly TRBD1 (6 bases). Sequenced: tumor tissue. The DNA for the CDR3 is TGTGCCTCTAAAGGGGGGGGCACTGAAGCTTTCTTT. Translating it yields CASKGGGTEAFF. The complete variable domain, with remaining parts taken from reference TRBV7-9 and TRBJ1-1, reads DTGVSQNPRHKITKRGQNVTFRCDPISEHNRLYWYRQTLGQGPEFLTYFQNEAQLEKSRLLSDRFSAERPKGSFSTLEIQRTEQGDSAMYLCASKGGGTEAFFGQGTRLTVV.